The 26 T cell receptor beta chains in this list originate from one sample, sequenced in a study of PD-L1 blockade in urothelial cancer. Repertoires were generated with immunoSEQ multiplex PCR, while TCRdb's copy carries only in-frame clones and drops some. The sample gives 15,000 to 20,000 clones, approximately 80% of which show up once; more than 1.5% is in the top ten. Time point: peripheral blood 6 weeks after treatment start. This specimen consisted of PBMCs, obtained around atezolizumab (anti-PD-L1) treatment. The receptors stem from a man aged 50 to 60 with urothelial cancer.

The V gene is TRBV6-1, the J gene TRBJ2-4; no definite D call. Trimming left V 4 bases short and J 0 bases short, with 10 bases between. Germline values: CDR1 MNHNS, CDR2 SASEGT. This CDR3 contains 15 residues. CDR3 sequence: CASSVVVLAKNIQYF. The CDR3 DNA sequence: TGTGCCAGCAGTGTCGTAGTACTAGCCAAAAACATTCAGTACTTC.

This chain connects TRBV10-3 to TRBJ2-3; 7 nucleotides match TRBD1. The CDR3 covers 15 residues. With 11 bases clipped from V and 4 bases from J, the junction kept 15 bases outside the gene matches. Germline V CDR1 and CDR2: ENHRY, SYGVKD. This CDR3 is CAVSNEGARADTQYF. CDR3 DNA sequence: TGTGCCGTATCAAACGAGGGGGCTAGGGCAGATACGCAGTATTTT.

This CDR3 reads CASSLDREYGYTF. The CDR3 DNA reads TGCGCCAGCAGCTTGGACAGGGAGTATGGCTACACCTTC. The V call is TRBV5-1, the J call TRBJ1-2; weak D call: TRBD1 (6 bases). Germline CDR1 is SGHRS and CDR2 is YFSETQ. The CDR3 extends over 13 amino acids. V was clipped by 0 bases and J by 5 bases, with 8 bases between them.

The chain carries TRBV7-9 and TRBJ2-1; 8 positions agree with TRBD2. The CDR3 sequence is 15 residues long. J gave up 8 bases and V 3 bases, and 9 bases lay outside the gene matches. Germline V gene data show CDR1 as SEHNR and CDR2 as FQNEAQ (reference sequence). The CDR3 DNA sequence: TGTGCCAGCAGCTTCTTAGCGGGATTTAGTGATGAGCAGTTCTTC. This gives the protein CASSFLAGFSDEQFF.

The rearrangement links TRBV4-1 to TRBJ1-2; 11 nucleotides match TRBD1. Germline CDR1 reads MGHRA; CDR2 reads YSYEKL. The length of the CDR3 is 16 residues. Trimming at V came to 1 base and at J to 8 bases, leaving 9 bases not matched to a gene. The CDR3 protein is CASSQAGQGVPVGYTF. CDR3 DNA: TGCGCCAGCAGCCAAGCGGGACAGGGGGTACCGGTCGGCTACACCTTC.

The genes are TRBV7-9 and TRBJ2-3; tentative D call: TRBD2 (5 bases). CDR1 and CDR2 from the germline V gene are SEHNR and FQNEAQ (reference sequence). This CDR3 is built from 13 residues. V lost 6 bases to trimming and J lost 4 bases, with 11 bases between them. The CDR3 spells CASRETRADTQYF. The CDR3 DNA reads TGTGCCAGCAGAGAAACTAGAGCAGATACGCAGTATTTT.

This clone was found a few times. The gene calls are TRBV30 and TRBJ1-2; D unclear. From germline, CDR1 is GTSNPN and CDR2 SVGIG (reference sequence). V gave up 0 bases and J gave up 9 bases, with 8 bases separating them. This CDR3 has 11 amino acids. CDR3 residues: CAWSVLRRYTF. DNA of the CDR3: TGTGCCTGGAGTGTACTTCGCCGCTACACCTTC.

CDR3 DNA sequence: TGTGCCAGCTCACCAGCCGCGGGGGGGCCGGGTGAGCAGTTCTTC. Protein: CASSPAAGGPGEQFF. The chain has TRBV18 and TRBJ2-1, with TRBD2 matching 9 bases. The CDR3 totals 15 residues. The germline gives CDR1 KGHSH, CDR2 LQKENI. The trim removed 2 bases at V and 9 bases at J, leaving 8 bases unmatched.

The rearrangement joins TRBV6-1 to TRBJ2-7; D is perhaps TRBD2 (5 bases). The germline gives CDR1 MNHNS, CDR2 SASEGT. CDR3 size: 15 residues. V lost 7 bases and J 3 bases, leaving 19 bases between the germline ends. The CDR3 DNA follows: TGTGCCAGCAAGTACTCCGGGGAAGCCCACTACGAGCAGTACTTC. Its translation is CASKYSGEAHYEQYF.

The CDR3 is CASSPGSGANVLTF. Written as DNA, the CDR3 is TGTGCCAGCAGCCCCGGCTCTGGGGCCAACGTCCTGACTTTC. This chain links TRBV6-5 with TRBJ2-6; the D is unclear. V was trimmed by 6 bases and J by 0 bases, leaving 6 bases between them. Germline-derived CDR1 and CDR2 are MNHEY and SVGAGI. The CDR3 is 14 residues long.

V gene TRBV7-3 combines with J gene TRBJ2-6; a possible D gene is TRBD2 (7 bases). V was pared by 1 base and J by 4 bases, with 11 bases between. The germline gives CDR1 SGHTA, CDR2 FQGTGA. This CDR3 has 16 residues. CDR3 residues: CASSLNGGRGANVLTF. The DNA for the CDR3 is TGTGCCAGCAGCTTAAACGGGGGGCGAGGGGCCAACGTCCTGACTTTC.

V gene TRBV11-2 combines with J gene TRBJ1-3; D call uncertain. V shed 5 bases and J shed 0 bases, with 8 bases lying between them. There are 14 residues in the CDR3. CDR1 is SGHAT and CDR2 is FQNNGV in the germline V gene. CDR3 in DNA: TGTGCCAGCAGCATTTCCCTCTCTGGAAACACCATATATTTT. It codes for CASSISLSGNTIYF.

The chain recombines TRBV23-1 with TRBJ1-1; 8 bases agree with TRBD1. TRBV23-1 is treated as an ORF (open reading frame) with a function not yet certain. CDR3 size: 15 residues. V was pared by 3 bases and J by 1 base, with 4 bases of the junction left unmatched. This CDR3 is CASSHPGTGNTEAFF. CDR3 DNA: TGCGCCAGCAGTCATCCCGGGACAGGGAACACTGAAGCTTTCTTT.

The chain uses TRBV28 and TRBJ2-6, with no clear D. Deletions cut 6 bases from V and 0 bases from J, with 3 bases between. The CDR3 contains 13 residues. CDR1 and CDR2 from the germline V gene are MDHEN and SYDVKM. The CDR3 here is CASRYSGANVLTF. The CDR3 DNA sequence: TGTGCCAGCAGGTACTCTGGGGCCAACGTCCTGACTTTC.

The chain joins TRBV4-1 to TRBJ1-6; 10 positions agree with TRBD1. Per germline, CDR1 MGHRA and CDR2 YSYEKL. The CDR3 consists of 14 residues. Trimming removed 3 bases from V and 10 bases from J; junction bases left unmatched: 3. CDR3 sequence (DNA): TGCGCCAGCAGCCAGGACAGGGGGAGCTCACCCCTCCACTTT. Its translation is CASSQDRGSSPLHF.

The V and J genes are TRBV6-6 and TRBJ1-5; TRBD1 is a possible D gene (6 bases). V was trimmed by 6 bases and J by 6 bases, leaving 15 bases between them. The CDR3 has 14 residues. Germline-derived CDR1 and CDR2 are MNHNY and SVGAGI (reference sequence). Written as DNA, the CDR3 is TGTGCCAGCAGCCTTATAGGGGGTAGTCAGCCCCAGCATTTT. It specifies CASSLIGGSQPQHF.

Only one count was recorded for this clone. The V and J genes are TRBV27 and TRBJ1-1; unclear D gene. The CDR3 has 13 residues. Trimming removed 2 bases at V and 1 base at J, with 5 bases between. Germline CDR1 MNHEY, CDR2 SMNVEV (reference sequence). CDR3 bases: TGTGCCAGCAGTTTAACACGGAACACTGAAGCTTTCTTT. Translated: CASSLTRNTEAFF.

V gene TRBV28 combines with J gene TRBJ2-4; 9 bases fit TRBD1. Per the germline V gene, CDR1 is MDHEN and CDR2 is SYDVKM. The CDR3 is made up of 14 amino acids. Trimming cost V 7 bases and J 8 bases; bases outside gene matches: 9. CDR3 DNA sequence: TGTGCCAGCAAAACGGCTGGACAGGGGTACATTCAGTACTTC. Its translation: CASKTAGQGYIQYF. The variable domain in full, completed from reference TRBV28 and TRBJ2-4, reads DVKVTQSSRYLVKRTGEKVFLECVQDMDHENMFWYRQDPGLGLRLIYFSYDVKMKEKGDIPEGYSVSREKKERFSLILESASTNQTSMYLCASKTAGQGYIQYFGAGTRLSVL.

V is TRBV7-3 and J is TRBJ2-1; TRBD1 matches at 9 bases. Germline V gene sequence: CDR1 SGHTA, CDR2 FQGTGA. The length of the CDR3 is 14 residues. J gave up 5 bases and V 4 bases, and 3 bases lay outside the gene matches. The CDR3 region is CASSSGQGHNEQFF. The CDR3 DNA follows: TGTGCCAGCAGCTCGGGACAGGGCCACAATGAGCAGTTCTTC.

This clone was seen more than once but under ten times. CDR3 nucleotides: TGTGCCAGCAGTGAAACTAGCGGGTTCGCAGATACGCAGTATTTT. Translated: CASSETSGFADTQYF. The chain joins TRBV6-1 to TRBJ2-3, with 9 bases aligning to TRBD2. The CDR3 contains 15 residues. V shed 2 bases, J shed 4 bases, and the junction held 4 bases outside the gene matches. CDR1 and CDR2 from the germline V gene are MNHNS and SASEGT.

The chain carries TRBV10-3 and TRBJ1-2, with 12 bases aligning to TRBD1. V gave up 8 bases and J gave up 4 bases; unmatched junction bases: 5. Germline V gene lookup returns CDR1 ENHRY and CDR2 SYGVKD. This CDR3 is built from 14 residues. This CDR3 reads CAIGMGQGAYGYTF. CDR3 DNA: TGTGCCATCGGCATGGGACAGGGGGCCTATGGCTACACCTTC.

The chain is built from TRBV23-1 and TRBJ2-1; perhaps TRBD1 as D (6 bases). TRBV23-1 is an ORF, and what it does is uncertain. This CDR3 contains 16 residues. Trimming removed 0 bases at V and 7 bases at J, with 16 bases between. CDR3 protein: CASSQSQGIPDNEQFF. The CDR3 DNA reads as TGCGCCAGCAGTCAATCGCAGGGGATACCTGATAATGAGCAGTTCTTC.

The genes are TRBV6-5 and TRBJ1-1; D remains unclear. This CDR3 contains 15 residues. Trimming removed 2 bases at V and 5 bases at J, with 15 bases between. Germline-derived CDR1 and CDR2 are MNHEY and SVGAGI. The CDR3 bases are TGTGCCAGCAGTTACGAGGGCCTCGGTGCGACTGAAGCTTTCTTT. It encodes CASSYEGLGATEAFF.

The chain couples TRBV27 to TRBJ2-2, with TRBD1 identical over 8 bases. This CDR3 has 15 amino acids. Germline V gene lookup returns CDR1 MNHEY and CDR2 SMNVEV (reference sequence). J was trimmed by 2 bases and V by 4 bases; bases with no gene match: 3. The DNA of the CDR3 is TGTGCCAGCAGTTCGGGGACAGGTAACACCGGGGAGCTGTTTTTT. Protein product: CASSSGTGNTGELFF.

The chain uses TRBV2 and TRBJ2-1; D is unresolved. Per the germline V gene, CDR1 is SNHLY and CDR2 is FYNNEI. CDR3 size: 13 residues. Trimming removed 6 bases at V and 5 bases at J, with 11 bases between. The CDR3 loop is CASRLSQNNEQFF. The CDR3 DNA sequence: TGTGCCAGCAGGCTCTCTCAGAACAATGAGCAGTTCTTC.

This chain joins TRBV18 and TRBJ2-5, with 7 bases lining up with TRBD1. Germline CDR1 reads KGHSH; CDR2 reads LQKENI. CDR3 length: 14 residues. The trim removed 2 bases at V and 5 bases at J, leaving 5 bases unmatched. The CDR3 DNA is TGTGCCAGCTCACCATCAACAGGGGAGGAGACCCAGTACTTC. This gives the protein CASSPSTGEETQYF.